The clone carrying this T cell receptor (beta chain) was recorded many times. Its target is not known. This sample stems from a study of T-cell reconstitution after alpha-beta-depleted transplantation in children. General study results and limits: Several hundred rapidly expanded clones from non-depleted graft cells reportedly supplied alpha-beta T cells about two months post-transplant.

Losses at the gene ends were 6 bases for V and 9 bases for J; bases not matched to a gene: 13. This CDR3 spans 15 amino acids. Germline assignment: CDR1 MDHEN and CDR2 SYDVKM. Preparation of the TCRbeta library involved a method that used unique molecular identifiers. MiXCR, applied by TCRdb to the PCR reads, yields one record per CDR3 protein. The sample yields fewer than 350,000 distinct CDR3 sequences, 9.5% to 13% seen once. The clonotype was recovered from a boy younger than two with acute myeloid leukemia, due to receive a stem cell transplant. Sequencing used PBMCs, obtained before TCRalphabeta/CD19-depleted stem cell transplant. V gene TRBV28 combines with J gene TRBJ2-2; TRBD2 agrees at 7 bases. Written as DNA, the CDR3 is TGTGCCAGCAGCCTAAGTTCAAGGGGACTACGGGAGCTGTTTTTT. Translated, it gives CASSLSSRGLRELFF.